Given below is one T cell receptor beta chain in context. Its target is unknown. These data come from a study of vaccination and CD4 T cells after COVID-19. At the Johns Hopkins FTIC core, DNA taken from cultured CD4+ T cells was sequenced by way of the Oncomine TCR Beta short-read assay. TCRdb processed the PCR reads anew with MiXCR; each CDR3 protein has one entry. Here the sample spans some 20,000 distinct CDR3 sequences, 60% being singletons. Sample treatment: roughly ten-day PBMC culture with coronavirus spike peptide pools or control peptides (ViraFEST assay). Per germline, CDR1 DFQATT and CDR2 SNEGSKA (reference sequence). CDR3 length: 13 amino acids. With V trimmed by 0 bases and J by 8 bases, 5 bases remained unmatched.

Sample: CD4+ T cells from blood, cultured in vitro, taken after SARS-CoV-2 vaccination. The receptor comes from a human donor who had recovered from COVID-19. V is TRBV20-1 and J is TRBJ1-2; 8 bases align to TRBD1. CDR3 DNA sequence: TGCAGTGCTAGAGATGGCAGGGGGCTCGGCTACACCTTC. It yields the protein CSARDGRGLGYTF.